Ten or more counts support the clone carrying this T cell receptor beta chain. Its antigen is as yet unknown. The sample originates from a study of read filtering for tumor transcriptome and immune sequencing. About the research overall: Among patients, roughly 17 were male and more than 13 female, aged roughly 45 to 85 (mean approximately 71). Revised staging placed roughly 8 patients in R-ISS I, 15 to 20 in II, six or seven in III. General study findings and limits: Single-read clonotypes: about 82% of IR-seq clonotypes (around 3.5% of reads), roughly 70% of RNA-seq clonotypes (nearly 45% of reads). Without single-read clonotypes, shared clonotype proportions correlated more between IR-seq and RNA-seq.

This library used about 400 ng RNA and molecular barcoded adaptors spanning alpha/delta and beta/gamma chains. MiXCR, applied by TCRdb to the reads, yields one record per CDR3 protein. The repertoire consists of around 130,000 distinct CDR3 sequences, with approximately 13% occurring once and the leading ten covering more than 6.5%. The clonotype originates from a donor aged 40 or older with multiple myeloma. Sequenced: a population of CD138-negative cells sorted from bone marrow.

The CDR3 nucleotides are TGTGCCAGCAGCCCGGGGCCCTTCGCGGGAGGGCCGGGAGATACGCAGTATTTT. This codes for CASSPGPFAGGPGDTQYF. The rearrangement uses TRBV7-3 and TRBJ2-3; TRBD2 matches 9 bases. The CDR3 length is 18 residues. After removal of 5 bases from V and 5 bases from J, the junction contained 17 bases not matched to a gene. Germline V lookup: CDR1 SGHTA, CDR2 FQGTGA.